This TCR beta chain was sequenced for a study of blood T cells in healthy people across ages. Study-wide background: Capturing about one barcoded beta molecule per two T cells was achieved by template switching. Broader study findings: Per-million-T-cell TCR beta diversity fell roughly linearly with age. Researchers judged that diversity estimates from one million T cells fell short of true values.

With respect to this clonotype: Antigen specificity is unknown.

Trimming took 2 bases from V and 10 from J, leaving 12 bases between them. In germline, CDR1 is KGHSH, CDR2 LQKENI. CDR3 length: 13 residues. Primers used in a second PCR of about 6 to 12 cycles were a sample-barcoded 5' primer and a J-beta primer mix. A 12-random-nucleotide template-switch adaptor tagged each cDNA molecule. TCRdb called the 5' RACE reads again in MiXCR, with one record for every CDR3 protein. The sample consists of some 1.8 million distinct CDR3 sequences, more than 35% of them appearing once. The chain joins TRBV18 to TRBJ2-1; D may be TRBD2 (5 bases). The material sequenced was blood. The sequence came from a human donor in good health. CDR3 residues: CASSPDSRGEQFF. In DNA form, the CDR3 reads TGTGCCAGCTCACCAGATTCACGGGGAGAGCAGTTCTTC.